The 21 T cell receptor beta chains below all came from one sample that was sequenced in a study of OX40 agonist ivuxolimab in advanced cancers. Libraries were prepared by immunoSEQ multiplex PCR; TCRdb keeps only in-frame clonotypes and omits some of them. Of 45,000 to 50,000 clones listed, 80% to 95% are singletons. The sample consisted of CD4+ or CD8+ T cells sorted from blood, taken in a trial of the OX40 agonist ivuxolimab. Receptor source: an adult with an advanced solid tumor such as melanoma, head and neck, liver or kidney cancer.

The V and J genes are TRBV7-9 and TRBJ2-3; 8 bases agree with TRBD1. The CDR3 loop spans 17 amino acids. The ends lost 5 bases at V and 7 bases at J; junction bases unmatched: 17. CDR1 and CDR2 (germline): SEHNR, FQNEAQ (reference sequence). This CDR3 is CASSPREDRETRNTQYF. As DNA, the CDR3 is TGTGCCAGCAGCCCTCGCGAGGACAGGGAAACGAGGAATACGCAGTATTTT.

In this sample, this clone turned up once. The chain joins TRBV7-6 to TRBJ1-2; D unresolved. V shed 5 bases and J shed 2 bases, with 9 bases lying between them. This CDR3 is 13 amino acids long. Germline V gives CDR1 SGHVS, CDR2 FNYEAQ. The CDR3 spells CASSPAGNYGYTF. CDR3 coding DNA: TGTGCCAGCAGCCCAGCGGGAAACTATGGCTACACCTTC.

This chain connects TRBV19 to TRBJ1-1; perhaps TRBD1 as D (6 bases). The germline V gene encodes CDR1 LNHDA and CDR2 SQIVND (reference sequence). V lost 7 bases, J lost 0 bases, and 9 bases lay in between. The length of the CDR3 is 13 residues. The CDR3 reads CASNTGLNTEAFF. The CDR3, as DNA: TGTGCCAGTAATACAGGGCTGAACACTGAAGCTTTCTTT. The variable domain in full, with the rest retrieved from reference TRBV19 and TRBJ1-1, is DGGITQSPKYLFRKEGQNVTLSCEQNLNHDAMYWYRQDPGQGLRLIYYSQIVNDFQKGDIAEGYSVSREKKESFPLTVTSAQKNPTAFYLCASNTGLNTEAFFGQGTRLTVV.

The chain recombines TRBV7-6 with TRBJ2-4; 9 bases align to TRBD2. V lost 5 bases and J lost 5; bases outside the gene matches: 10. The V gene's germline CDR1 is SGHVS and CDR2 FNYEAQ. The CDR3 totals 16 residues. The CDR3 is CASSPSPGGGENIQYF. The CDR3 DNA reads TGTGCCAGCAGCCCCTCGCCGGGCGGGGGGGAAAACATTCAGTACTTC.

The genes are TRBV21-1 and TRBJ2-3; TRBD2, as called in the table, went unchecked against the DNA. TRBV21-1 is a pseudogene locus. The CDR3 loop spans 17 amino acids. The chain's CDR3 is CANGTGVGLSLWDTQYF. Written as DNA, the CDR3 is TGTGCCAACGGTACGGGGGTGGGTTTAAGTTTGTGGGATACGCAGTATTTT.

In DNA, the CDR3 is TGTGCCAGCAGTTACGATTACAGCGGGACTGAAGCTTTCTTT. Translation gives CASSYDYSGTEAFF. The chain is built from TRBV6-6 and TRBJ1-1; no definite D call. The CDR3 is 14 residues long. Germline CDR1 is MNHNY and CDR2 is SVGAGI (reference sequence). Trimming stripped 2 bases from V and 5 bases from J, with 12 bases between.

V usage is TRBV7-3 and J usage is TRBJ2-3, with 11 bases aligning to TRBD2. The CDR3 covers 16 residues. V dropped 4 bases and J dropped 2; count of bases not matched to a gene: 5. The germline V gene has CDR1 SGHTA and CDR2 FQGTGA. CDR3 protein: CASSSRTSGLTDTQYF. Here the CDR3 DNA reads TGTGCCAGCAGCTCCCGGACTAGCGGGCTCACAGATACGCAGTATTTT.

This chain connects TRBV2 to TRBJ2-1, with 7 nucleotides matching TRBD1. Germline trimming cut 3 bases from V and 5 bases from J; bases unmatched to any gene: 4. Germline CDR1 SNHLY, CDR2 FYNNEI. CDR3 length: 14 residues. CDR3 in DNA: TGTGCCAGCAGTGAGGACAGGCCCGACAATGAGCAGTTCTTC. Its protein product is CASSEDRPDNEQFF. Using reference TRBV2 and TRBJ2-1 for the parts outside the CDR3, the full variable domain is EPEVTQTPSHQVTQMGQEVILRCVPISNHLYFYWYRQILGQKVEFLVSFYNNEISEKSEIFDDQFSVERPDGSNFTLKIRSTKLEDSAMYFCASSEDRPDNEQFFGPGTRLTVL.

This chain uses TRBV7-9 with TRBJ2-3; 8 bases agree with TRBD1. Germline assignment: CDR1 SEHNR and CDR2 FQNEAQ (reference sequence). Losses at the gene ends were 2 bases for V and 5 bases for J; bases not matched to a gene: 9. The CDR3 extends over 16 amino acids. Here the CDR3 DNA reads TGTGCCAGCAGCTTATGGGGGACAGGCACCCGAGATACGCAGTATTTT. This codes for CASSLWGTGTRDTQYF.

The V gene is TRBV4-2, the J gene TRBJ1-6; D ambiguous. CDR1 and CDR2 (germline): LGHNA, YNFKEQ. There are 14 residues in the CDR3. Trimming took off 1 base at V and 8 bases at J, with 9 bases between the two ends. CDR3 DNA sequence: TGTGCCAGCAGCCAAGTGACGGCGGATTCACCCCTCCACTTT. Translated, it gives CASSQVTADSPLHF.

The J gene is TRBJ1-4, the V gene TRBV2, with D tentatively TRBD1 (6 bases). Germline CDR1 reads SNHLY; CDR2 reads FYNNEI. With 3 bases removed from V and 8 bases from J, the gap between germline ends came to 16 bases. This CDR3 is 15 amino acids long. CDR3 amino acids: CASSDGQGIGEKLFF. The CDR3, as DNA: TGTGCCAGCAGTGATGGGCAGGGGATAGGGGAAAAACTGTTTTTT. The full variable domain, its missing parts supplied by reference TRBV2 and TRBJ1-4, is EPEVTQTPSHQVTQMGQEVILRCVPISNHLYFYWYRQILGQKVEFLVSFYNNEISEKSEIFDDQFSVERPDGSNFTLKIRSTKLEDSAMYFCASSDGQGIGEKLFFGSGTQLSVL.

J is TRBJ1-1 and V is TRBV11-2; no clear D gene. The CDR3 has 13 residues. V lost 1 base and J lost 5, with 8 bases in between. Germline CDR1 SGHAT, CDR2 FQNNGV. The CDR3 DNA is TGTGCCAGCAGCTTAGGAGAGGGTACTGAAGCTTTCTTT. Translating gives CASSLGEGTEAFF.

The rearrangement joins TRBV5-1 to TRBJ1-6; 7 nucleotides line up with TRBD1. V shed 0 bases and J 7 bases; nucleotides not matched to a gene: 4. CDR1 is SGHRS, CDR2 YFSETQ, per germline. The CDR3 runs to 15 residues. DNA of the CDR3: TGCGCCAGCAGCTTGGAAGGGGGCTACAATTCACCCCTCCACTTT. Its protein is CASSLEGGYNSPLHF.

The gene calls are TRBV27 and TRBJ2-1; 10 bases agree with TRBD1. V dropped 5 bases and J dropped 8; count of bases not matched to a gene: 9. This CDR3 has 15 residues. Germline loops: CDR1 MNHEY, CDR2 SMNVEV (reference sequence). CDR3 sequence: CASSTGTGAMDEQFF. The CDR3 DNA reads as TGTGCCAGCAGTACTGGGACAGGGGCTATGGATGAGCAGTTCTTC.

DNA for the CDR3: TGTGCCAGCAGCTCGGACAGCTACGAGCAGTACGTC. It codes for CASSSDSYEQYV. The chain recombines TRBV5-6 with TRBJ2-7; D might be TRBD1 (6 bases). Germline V lookup: CDR1 SGHDT, CDR2 YYEEEE. The CDR3 is 12 residues long. V lost 3 bases and J 3 bases, leaving 7 bases between the germline ends.

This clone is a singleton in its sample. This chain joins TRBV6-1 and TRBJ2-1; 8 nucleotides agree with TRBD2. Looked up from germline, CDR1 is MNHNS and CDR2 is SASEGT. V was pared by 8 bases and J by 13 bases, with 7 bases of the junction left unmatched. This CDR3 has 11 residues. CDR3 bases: TGTGCCAGCGGGGGGAGCGGGGGACAGTTCTTC. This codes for CASGGSGGQFF.

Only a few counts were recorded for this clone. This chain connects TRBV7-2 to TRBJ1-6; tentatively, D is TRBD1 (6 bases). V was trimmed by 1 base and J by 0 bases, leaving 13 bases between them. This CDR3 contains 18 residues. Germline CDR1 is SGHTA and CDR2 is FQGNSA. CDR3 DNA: TGTGCCAGCAGCTTAGGTGGGGCAGGGGTCTCCTATAATTCACCCCTCCACTTT. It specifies CASSLGGAGVSYNSPLHF.

In DNA form, the CDR3 reads TGTGCCAGCAGCTTAGGGACAGGAGCTAATCAGCCCCAGCATTTT. It encodes CASSLGTGANQPQHF. V usage is TRBV13 and J usage is TRBJ1-5; a weak D match, TRBD1 (6 bases). Germline-derived CDR1 and CDR2 are PRHDT and FYEKMQ (reference sequence). The CDR3 is made up of 15 amino acids. Trimming left V 0 bases short and J 4 bases short, with 10 bases between.

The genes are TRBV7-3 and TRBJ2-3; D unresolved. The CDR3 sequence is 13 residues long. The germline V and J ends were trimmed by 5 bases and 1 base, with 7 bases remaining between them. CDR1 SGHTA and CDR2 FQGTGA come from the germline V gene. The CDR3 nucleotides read TGTGCCAGCAGCCTGGATCGCACAGATACGCAGTATTTT. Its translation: CASSLDRTDTQYF. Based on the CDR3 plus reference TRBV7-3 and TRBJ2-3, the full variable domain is GAGVSQTPSNKVTEKGKYVELRCDPISGHTALYWYRQSLGQGPEFLIYFQGTGAADDSGLPNDRFFAVRPEGSVSTLKIQRTERGDSAVYLCASSLDRTDTQYFGPGTRLTVL.

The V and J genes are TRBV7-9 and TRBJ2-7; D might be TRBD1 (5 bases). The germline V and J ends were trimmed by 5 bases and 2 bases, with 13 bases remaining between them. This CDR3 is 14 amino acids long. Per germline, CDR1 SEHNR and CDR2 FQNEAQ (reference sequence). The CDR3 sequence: CASSNEDNAYEQYF. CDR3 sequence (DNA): TGTGCCAGCAGCAATGAGGACAACGCCTACGAGCAGTACTTC.

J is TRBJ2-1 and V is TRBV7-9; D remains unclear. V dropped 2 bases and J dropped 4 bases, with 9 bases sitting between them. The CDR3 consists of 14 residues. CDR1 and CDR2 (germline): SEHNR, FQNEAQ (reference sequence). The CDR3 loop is CASSLRIQYNEQFF. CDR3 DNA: TGTGCCAGCAGCTTACGGATTCAGTACAATGAGCAGTTCTTC. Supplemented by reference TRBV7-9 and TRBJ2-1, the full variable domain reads DTGVSQNPRHKITKRGQNVTFRCDPISEHNRLYWYRQTLGQGPEFLTYFQNEAQLEKSRLLSDRFSAERPKGSFSTLEIQRTEQGDSAMYLCASSLRIQYNEQFFGPGTRLTVL.